One sample yielded the 21 T cell receptor beta chains listed below, sequenced in a study of CD8+ T cells in alopecia areata. It was cDNA, reverse transcribed from extracted RNA, that served as the sequencing template. Profiling relied on immunoSEQ multiplex PCR, and the TCRdb table lists in-frame clones only, not all of them. The sample holds almost 250,000 clones; about two thirds are singletons and the top ten take 1.2%. Sample: CD4+ T cells sorted from blood, taken at week 0. The receptors were sampled from a human donor with alopecia areata.

To note about this clone: Other DNA sequences in this specimen translate into the identical CDR3. This chain's CDR3 is CASSLGASYGYTF. In DNA form, the CDR3 reads TGTGCCAGCAGCTTGGGGGCAAGTTATGGCTACACCTTC. V gene TRBV5-4 combines with J gene TRBJ1-2; D call uncertain. The CDR3 consists of 13 residues. V lost 0 bases and J 5 bases, leaving 8 bases between the germline ends. Looked up from germline, CDR1 is SGHNT and CDR2 is YYREEE (reference sequence).

This clone was observed a few times. The chain recombines TRBV29-1 with TRBJ2-1; weak D call: TRBD2 (6 bases). The germline V gene has CDR1 SQVTM and CDR2 ANQGSEA. V shed 4 bases and J shed 7 bases, with 8 bases lying between them. The CDR3 contains 11 residues. The CDR3: CSVGGANEQFF. In nucleotides, the CDR3 is TGCAGCGTTGGCGGGGCTAATGAGCAGTTCTTC.

The chain employs TRBV29-1 and TRBJ2-2; D is possibly TRBD1 or TRBD2 (5 bases each). The germline V and J ends were trimmed by 5 bases and 7 bases, with 17 bases remaining between them. The length of the CDR3 is 14 residues. CDR1 is SQVTM and CDR2 is ANQGSEA in the germline V gene. The CDR3 here is CSVRRDPISGELFF. CDR3 nucleotides: TGCAGCGTTCGCCGGGACCCAATCAGCGGGGAGCTGTTTTTT.

The chain recombines TRBV15 with TRBJ2-5; TRBD1 matches 7 bases. The CDR3 sequence is 14 residues long. The germline V gene encodes CDR1 LNHNV and CDR2 YYDKDF (reference sequence). V trimming: 8 bases; J trimming: 2 bases; junction bases outside the gene matches: 8. The CDR3 region is CATGRQGRQETQYF. The DNA for the CDR3 is TGTGCCACCGGACGACAGGGTAGACAAGAGACCCAGTACTTC.

Only one count was recorded for this clone. This chain uses TRBV7-8 with TRBJ1-1; D is unresolved. Trimming pared 2 bases from V and 5 bases from J, leaving 6 bases between. CDR3 length: 12 amino acids. Germline assignment: CDR1 SGHVS and CDR2 FQNEAQ. DNA of the CDR3: TGTGCCAGCAGCTTAAGTTGGACTGAAGCTTTCTTT. Its protein product is CASSLSWTEAFF.

This chain uses TRBV7-2 with TRBJ1-2, with TRBD1 matching over 12 bases. The CDR3 runs 17 residues. Trimming took 1 base from V and 4 from J; bases not matched to a gene: 7. From germline, CDR1 is SGHTA and CDR2 FQGNSA. In nucleotides, the CDR3 is TGTGCCAGCAGCTTAGAGGGACAGGGGGCACAATCCTATGGCTACACCTTC. It codes for CASSLEGQGAQSYGYTF.

The CDR3 loop reads CASSQGLVGTQYF. The CDR3 DNA is TGCGCCAGCAGCCAAGGACTAGTTGGGACCCAGTACTTC. The chain carries TRBV4-1 and TRBJ2-5, with D tentatively TRBD2 (6 bases). This CDR3 is built from 13 residues. Trimming took 1 base from V and 7 from J, leaving 10 bases between them. Germline CDR1 reads MGHRA; CDR2 reads YSYEKL.

This chain uses TRBV6-5 with TRBJ1-5; tentatively, D is TRBD1 (6 bases). Germline V CDR1 and CDR2: MNHEY, SVGAGI. The CDR3 contains 14 residues. V lost 8 bases, J lost 0 bases, and 11 bases lay in between. The CDR3 here is CASRGGRSNQPQHF. The CDR3 DNA is TGTGCCAGCCGGGGGGGCCGTAGCAATCAGCCCCAGCATTTT.

The chain has TRBV23-1 and TRBJ1-5; D may be TRBD1 (5 bases). TRBV23-1 is marked as an open reading frame, function uncertain. Trimming removed 3 bases from V and 7 bases from J, with 13 bases in between. The CDR3 runs to 14 residues. CDR3 bases: TGCGCCAGCAGTCACCTCGGGACGGGGCAGCCCCAGCATTTT. Protein product: CASSHLGTGQPQHF.

As for this clone: At the DNA level, this CDR3 is encoded by other sequences in the same sample as well. The CDR3 reads CAWSVGGSSYEQYF. In DNA form, the CDR3 reads TGTGCCTGGAGTGTTGGGGGGAGCTCCTACGAGCAGTACTTC. J is TRBJ2-7 and V is TRBV30; D perhaps matches TRBD2 (6 bases). CDR1 and CDR2 from the germline V gene are GTSNPN and SVGIG (reference sequence). The length of the CDR3 is 14 residues. The V and J ends lost 0 bases and 0 bases respectively, with 9 bases between them.

This clone came up a few times. The rearrangement links TRBV29-1 to TRBJ2-1; 9 bases are shared with TRBD1. This CDR3 has 17 amino acids. V was pared by 5 bases and J by 3 bases, with 14 bases of the junction left unmatched. CDR1 is SQVTM and CDR2 is ANQGSEA in the germline V gene. CDR3 sequence (DNA): TGCAGCGTTCCGGGACAGGGTGCAAAGAAATTCTACAATGAGCAGTTCTTC. Translation gives CSVPGQGAKKFYNEQFF.

This sequence joins TRBV7-2 and TRBJ2-7; unclear D gene. V was shortened by 5 bases and J by 0 bases, with 14 bases between the two germline ends. Germline CDR1 is SGHTA and CDR2 is FQGNSA. The CDR3 totals 15 residues. As DNA, the CDR3 is TGTGCCAGCAGCCTTTGGATAGGTTCCTCCTACGAGCAGTACTTC. Translation: CASSLWIGSSYEQYF.

The CDR3 reads CSVERGRETQYF. CDR3 DNA: TGCAGCGTAGAGCGGGGAAGAGAGACCCAGTACTTC. The chain uses TRBV29-1 and TRBJ2-5; 7 nucleotides match TRBD2. The CDR3 is 12 amino acids. CDR1 is SQVTM, CDR2 ANQGSEA, per germline. J gave up 4 bases and V 6 bases, and 5 bases lay outside the gene matches. The variable domain in full, completed from reference TRBV29-1 and TRBJ2-5, reads SAVISQKPSRDICQRGTSLTIQCQVDSQVTMMFWYRQQPGQSLTLIATANQGSEATYESGFVIDKFPISRPNLTFSTLTVSNMSPEDSSIYLCSVERGRETQYFGPGTRLLVL.

This clone was seen a few times. The chain uses TRBV29-1 and TRBJ2-5, with 9 bases fitting TRBD1. In germline, CDR1 is SQVTM, CDR2 ANQGSEA. The CDR3 runs 13 residues. Trimming removed 7 bases from V and 5 bases from J; junction bases left unmatched: 8. The CDR3 region has the DNA TGCAGCGCAACAGGGGGCGTCGGCGAGACCCAGTACTTC. As protein: CSATGGVGETQYF.

V gene TRBV27 combines with J gene TRBJ2-7, with a possible D match to TRBD2 (6 bases). The germline V gene encodes CDR1 MNHEY and CDR2 SMNVEV (reference sequence). The CDR3 is 15 residues long. Trimming stripped 3 bases from V and 0 bases from J, with 12 bases between. In DNA form, the CDR3 reads TGTGCCAGCAGTTTGAACCCCGGGGGCTCCTACGAGCAGTACTTC. Encoded protein: CASSLNPGGSYEQYF.

This rearrangement joins TRBV27 to TRBJ2-1; no reliable D call. Deletions cut 5 bases from V and 3 bases from J, with 8 bases between. The CDR3 totals 13 residues. CDR1 is MNHEY and CDR2 is SMNVEV in the germline V gene (reference sequence). This CDR3 reads CASSPKVYNEQFF. CDR3 nucleotide sequence: TGTGCCAGCAGTCCCAAGGTCTACAATGAGCAGTTCTTC.

Only a few counts were recorded for this clone. The chain joins TRBV11-2 to TRBJ2-1, with 7 positions matching TRBD1. Germline loops: CDR1 SGHAT, CDR2 FQNNGV. After removal of 6 bases from V and 6 bases from J, the junction contained 8 bases not matched to a gene. The CDR3 is 14 residues long. The CDR3 DNA sequence: TGTGCCAGCAGTACGACAGGGCTTCTCAATGAGCAGTTCTTC. Protein product: CASSTTGLLNEQFF.

The V and J genes are TRBV25-1 and TRBJ2-5; TRBD2 might be the D (6 bases). CDR1 MGHDK and CDR2 SYGVNS come from the germline V gene. V was shortened by 1 base and J by 2 bases, with 11 bases between the two germline ends. The CDR3 sequence is 15 residues long. CDR3 protein: CASSEFRGTQETQYF. The CDR3 DNA reads as TGTGCCAGCAGTGAATTTCGGGGGACGCAAGAGACCCAGTACTTC.

The CDR3 loop reads CASSSNSGAQETQYF. CDR3 in DNA: TGCGCCAGCAGCTCAAATAGCGGGGCCCAAGAGACCCAGTACTTC. The V call is TRBV5-1, the J call TRBJ2-5; 8 nucleotides match TRBD2. The CDR3 extends over 15 amino acids. V lost 3 bases and J lost 1; bases outside the gene matches: 5. CDR1 is SGHRS, CDR2 YFSETQ, per germline.

This clone was recorded many times. V gene TRBV6-1 combines with J gene TRBJ1-2, with 10 bases fitting TRBD1. CDR3 length: 15 residues. CDR1 MNHNS and CDR2 SASEGT come from the germline V gene. V lost 6 bases and J lost 7; bases outside the gene matches: 11. CDR3: CASREPGTGVGGYTF. The DNA of the CDR3 is TGTGCCAGCAGGGAACCCGGGACAGGGGTCGGTGGCTACACCTTC.

The V gene is TRBV30, the J gene TRBJ1-2, with D possibly TRBD1 on 5 matching bases. Germline-derived CDR1 and CDR2 are GTSNPN and SVGIG (reference sequence). Between the trimmed V and J ends, which lost 1 base and 2 bases, there was a span of 5 bases. The CDR3 length is 12 residues. CDR3 in amino acids: CAWSGDNYGYTF. The DNA for the CDR3 is TGTGCCTGGAGTGGGGACAACTATGGCTACACCTTC.